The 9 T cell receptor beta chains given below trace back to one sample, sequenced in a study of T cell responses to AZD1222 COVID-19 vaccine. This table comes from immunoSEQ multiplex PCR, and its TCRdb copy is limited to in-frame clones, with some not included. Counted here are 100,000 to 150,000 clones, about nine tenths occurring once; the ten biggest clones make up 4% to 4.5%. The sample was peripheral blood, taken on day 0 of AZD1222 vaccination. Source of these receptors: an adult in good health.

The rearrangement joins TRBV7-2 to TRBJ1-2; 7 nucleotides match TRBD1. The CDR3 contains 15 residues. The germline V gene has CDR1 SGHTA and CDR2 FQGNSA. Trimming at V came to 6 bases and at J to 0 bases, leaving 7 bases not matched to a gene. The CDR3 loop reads CASSRGDSSNYGYTF. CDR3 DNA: TGTGCCAGCAGTCGTGGGGACAGTTCTAACTATGGCTACACCTTC.

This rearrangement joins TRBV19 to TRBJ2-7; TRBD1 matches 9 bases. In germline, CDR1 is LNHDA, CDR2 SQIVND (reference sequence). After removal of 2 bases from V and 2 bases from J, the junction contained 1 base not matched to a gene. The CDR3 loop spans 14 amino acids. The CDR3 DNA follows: TGTGCCAGTAGTATAACAGGGGGCACCTACGAGCAGTACTTC. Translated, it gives CASSITGGTYEQYF.

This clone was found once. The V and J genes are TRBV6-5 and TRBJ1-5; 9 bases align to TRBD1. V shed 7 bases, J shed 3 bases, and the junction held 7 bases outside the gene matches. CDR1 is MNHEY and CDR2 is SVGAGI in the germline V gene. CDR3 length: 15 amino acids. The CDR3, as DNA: TGTGCCAGCAAGGAGGACAGGGGATACAATCAGCCCCAGCATTTT. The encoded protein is CASKEDRGYNQPQHF.

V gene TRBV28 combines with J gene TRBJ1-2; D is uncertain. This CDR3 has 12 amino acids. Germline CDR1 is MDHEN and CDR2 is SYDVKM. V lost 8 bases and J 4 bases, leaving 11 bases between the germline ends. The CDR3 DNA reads TGTGCCAGCTCGGACGGCCGCTATGGCTACACCTTC. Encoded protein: CASSDGRYGYTF.

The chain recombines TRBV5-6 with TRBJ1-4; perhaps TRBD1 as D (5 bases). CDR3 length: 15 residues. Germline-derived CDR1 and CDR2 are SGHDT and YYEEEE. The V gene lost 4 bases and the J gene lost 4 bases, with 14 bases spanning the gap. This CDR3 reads CASSIGASDNEKLFF. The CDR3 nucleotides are TGTGCCAGCAGCATAGGGGCCTCGGATAATGAAAAACTGTTTTTT.

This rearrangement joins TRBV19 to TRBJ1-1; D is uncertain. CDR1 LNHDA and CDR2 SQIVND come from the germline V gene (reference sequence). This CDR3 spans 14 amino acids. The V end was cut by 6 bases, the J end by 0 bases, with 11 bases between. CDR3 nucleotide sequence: TGTGCCAGTAGCTTCAACAAGCTGAACACTGAAGCTTTCTTT. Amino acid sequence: CASSFNKLNTEAFF.

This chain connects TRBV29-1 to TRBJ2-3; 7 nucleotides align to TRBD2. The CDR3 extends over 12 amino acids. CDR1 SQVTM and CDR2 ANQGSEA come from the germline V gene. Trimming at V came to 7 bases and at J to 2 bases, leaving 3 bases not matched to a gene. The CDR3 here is CSAGTNTDTQYF. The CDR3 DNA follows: TGCAGCGCCGGGACTAACACAGATACGCAGTATTTT.

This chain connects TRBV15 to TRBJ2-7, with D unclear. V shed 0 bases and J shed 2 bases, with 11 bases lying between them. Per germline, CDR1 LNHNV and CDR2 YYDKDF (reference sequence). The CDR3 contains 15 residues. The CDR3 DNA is TGTGCCACCAGCAGAGATCAGGACCGTCCCTACGAGCAGTACTTC. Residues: CATSRDQDRPYEQYF.

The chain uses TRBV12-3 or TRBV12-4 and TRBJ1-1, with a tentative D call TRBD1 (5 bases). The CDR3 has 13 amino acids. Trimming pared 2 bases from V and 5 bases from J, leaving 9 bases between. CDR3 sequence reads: CASSLNGGTEAFF. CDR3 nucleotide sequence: TGTGCCAGCAGTTTAAACGGGGGGACTGAAGCTTTCTTT.